The clone carrying this T cell receptor beta chain was observed at least ten times. This record comes from a study of neurological immune-mediated disorders. The V and J ends lost 3 bases and 1 base, in that order; junction bases with no gene match: 6. The germline CDR1 and CDR2 sequences are SGHRS and YFSETQ. This CDR3 spans 16 amino acids. Sequencing runs each generated in excess of 160 million TCR-beta sequences derived from 15-18 subjects. TCRdb itself ran the 5' RACE reads through MiXCR, one entry per CDR3 protein. Of 54,000 or so distinct CDR3 sequences in the sample, around 4% were seen once. The study built unsorted libraries from 2 million PBMCs kept at -80 C.

Sequenced input: PBMCs. The rearrangement links TRBV5-1 to TRBJ2-5; 10 bases are a match to TRBD1. This TCR was recovered from a man in his 60s with multiple sclerosis. The CDR3 DNA sequence: TGCGCCAGCAGCTCCCGGGACAGGGGAGGCCAAGAGACCCAGTACTTC. As protein: CASSSRDRGGQETQYF.